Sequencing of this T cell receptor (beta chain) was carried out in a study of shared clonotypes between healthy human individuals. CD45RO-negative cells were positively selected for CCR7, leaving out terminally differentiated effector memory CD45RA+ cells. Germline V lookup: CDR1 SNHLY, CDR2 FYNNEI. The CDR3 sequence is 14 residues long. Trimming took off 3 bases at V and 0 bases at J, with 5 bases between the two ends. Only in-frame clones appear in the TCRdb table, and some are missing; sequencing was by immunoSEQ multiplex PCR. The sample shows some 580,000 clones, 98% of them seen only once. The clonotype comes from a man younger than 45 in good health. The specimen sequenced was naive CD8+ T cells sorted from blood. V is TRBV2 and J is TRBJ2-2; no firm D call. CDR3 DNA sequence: TGTGCCAGCAGTGATCAATCGAACACCGGGGAGCTGTTTTTT. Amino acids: CASSDQSNTGELFF.